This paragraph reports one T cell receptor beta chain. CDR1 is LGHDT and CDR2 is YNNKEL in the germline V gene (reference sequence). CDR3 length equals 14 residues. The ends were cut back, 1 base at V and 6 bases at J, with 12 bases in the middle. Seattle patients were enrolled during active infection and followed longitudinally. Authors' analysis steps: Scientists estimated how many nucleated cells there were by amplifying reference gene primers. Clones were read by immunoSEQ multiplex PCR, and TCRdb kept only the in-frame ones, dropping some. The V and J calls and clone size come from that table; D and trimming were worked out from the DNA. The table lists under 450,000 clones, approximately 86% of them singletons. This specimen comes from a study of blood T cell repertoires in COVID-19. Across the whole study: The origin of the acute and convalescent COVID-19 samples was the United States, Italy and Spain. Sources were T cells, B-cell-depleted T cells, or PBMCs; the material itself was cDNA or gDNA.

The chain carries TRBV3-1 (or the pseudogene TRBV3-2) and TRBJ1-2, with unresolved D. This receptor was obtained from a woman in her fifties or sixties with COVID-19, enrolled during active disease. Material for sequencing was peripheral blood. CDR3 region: CASSQGPYLDGYTF. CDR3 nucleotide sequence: TGTGCCAGCAGCCAAGGTCCCTATTTGGATGGCTACACCTTC.